The entry below gives a single T cell receptor beta chain sequence along with its context. The antigen this receptor binds is unknown. The record has no base qualities; no much larger clone is one base away. TCR cDNA was synthesized by 5'RACE template switching, through which a universal primer site and unique molecular identifiers were introduced. Priming for cDNA synthesis came from both the TCR alpha and TCR beta constant segments. Library amplification used two PCR steps, and the second PCR step added sample barcodes and sequencing adapters. Sequencing of libraries was performed on Illumina HiSeq 2500 (2x100 bp) or NovaSeq (2x150 bp). For the original study's pipeline: MIGEC handled demultiplexing of reads and collapsing into UMI consensus sequences, while MiXCR performed V(D)J alignment. Clonotypes responding to the vaccine were identified with edgeR on replicate PBMC samples, with the criteria of FDR below 0.01 and a log2 fold change above 5 up to day 15. CD4 or CD8 identity was assigned to each bulk clonotype according to whether the clonotype was present at higher abundance in the sequenced CD4 repertoire or the sequenced CD8 repertoire. TCRdb reprocessed the public reads (quality trimming at Q25 with fastp, clone calling with MiXCR) and kept in-frame beta chains. All rows with the same CDR3 protein become a single entry with the most common DNA and genes. In this record, the V and J calls reflect TCRdb's handling and not the investigators' own analysis. Present in this sample are around 110,000 distinct CDR3 sequences, around 8% of which were seen just once. The ten largest make up about 25% of the sample.

Interpreted using the paper, the treatment or condition label stands for: live attenuated yellow fever vaccine strain. A standard Ficoll-Paque protocol was used to isolate PBMCs from peripheral blood. CD4 and CD8 T-cell fractions were isolated with Dynabeads CD4 and CD8 positive selection kits. TriZol was used to extract RNA from bulk PBMCs, CD4 and CD8 fractions, and dextramer-positive and dextramer-negative fractions. These data originate in a study of T cells after yellow fever vaccination (dated by TCRdb to between 2018 and 2021). About the study as a whole: Libraries from fractions with low cell numbers were prepared with the SMART-Seq v4 Ultra Low Input RNA kit. To track T-cell clones before and after primary and booster YFV17D yellow fever vaccination, bulk TCR alpha and beta repertoires were sequenced longitudinally. The cohort comprised two healthy male donors, one aged 18 to 30 and one aged 30 to 40 years. Bulk PBMC replicates and cell subsets were isolated from blood drawn at multiple timepoints before and after both primary and secondary immunization. What the research found in general, with its limitations: Computational filtering was needed because FACS-sorted repertoires could contain abundant contaminating clonotypes from the bulk population. The study included only a couple of donors, which limits how far the findings can be generalized. Most clones expanded after primary vaccination were re-detected after the booster (almost 98% of CD4 and more than 70% of CD8), suggesting broad memory maintenance. A small share of clonotypes occurred in both CD4 and CD8 compartments, likely arising from convergent recombination. The secondary T-cell response was weaker than the primary response but faster, peaking on day 5 instead of day 15.

This sample comprised CD8+ T cells sorted from PBMCs, obtained 45 days after the yellow fever booster vaccination. The TCR sequence derives from a man aged 25 to 40 who received the YFV17D yellow fever vaccine.

CDR3 sequence: CASSQFSGGMNTEAFF. The DNA reads as follows: TGCGCCAGCAGCCAGTTCTCGGGGGGGATGAACACTGAAGCTTTCTTT. The sequence links TRBV4-3 to TRBJ1-1, with TRBD1 tentatively as D gene (5 bases match). V lost 3 bases and J lost 0 bases; the stretch between them is 14 bases long. Its CDR3 holds 16 amino acids, cysteine through phenylalanine. Here the CDR3 DNA is all that survives: 48 bases in frame from base 1. The germline V gene provides CDR1 LGHNA and CDR2 YSLEER.